This TCR beta chain was sequenced for a study of OX40 agonist ivuxolimab in advanced cancers. The study in broad terms: Ivuxolimab was an agonistic, fully human IgG2 monoclonal antibody directed against OX40 (CD134), a costimulatory receptor. Intravenous ivuxolimab was administered to patients every 2 weeks at six dose levels: 0.01, 0.1, 0.3, 1.5, 3 and 10 mg/kg. Of the approximately 50 patients in dose escalation, 19 had hepatocellular carcinoma, about 15 had melanoma, 9 had renal cell carcinoma and 9 had head and neck cancer. The dose-escalation cohort was around 83% male with a mean age of around 64 years, ranging from about 20 to 85. Patients were allowed to have had prior anti-PD-1, anti-PD-L1 or anti-CTLA-4 therapy, and around 41% of the dose-escalation patients had previously received checkpoint inhibitors. Partial responses occurred in three dose-escalation patients: two with cutaneous melanoma and one with hepatocellular carcinoma. The purpose of peripheral TCRbeta sequencing was to test whether ivuxolimab changed TCR sequence diversity and led to clonal T-cell expansion. The paper reports the monotherapy dose-escalation portion (N of about 50 patients) of the phase I ivuxolimab trial. Broader findings and caveats from the paper: After ivuxolimab, CD8+ T cells had more expanded clones than CD4+ T cells on average. Low levels of normalized T-cell clonal expansion were also seen in some patients who did not respond. In partial responders in the 0.1-3.0 mg/kg groups, normalized peripheral clonal expansion was found to be among the lowest, especially among CD8+ T cells. Antigen specificity was not determined for the clonally expanded peripheral T cells. Clonal expansion of both CD4+ and CD8+ blood T cells was observed from baseline to week 6 at doses 0.1 to 3.0 mg/kg.

About this clone: The antigen it recognizes is unknown. The input lacks base qualities; no much larger clone sits a single base away.

The trial excluded patients who had a history of autoimmune disease or who were on systemic immunosuppression. Peripheral blood for TCR sequencing was drawn from every dose cohort at baseline, at cycle 4 day 1 and at cycle 7 day 1. The samples were drawn from a first-in-human, open-label, multicenter phase I dose-escalation trial of ivuxolimab. Adults with locally advanced or metastatic melanoma, renal cell carcinoma, hepatocellular carcinoma or head and neck squamous cell carcinoma were enrolled in the trial. Before TCR sequencing, CD4+ and CD8+ T cells were separately sorted from peripheral blood. According to the germline V gene, CDR1 reads SGHAT and CDR2 reads FQNNGV. The CDR3 covers 19 residues, taking in both the cysteine and the phenylalanine. CDR3 DNA only is kept here, 57 bases in frame from base 1. Trimming leaves V shorter by 2 bases and J shorter by 0 bases, with the junction holding 10 bases beyond the gene matches.

Genomic DNA was extracted from sorted cells for sequencing of the TCRbeta CDR3 region. The immunoSEQ Assay was used for sequencing of TCRbeta CDR3 regions. Drawn from immuneACCESS, this table holds only the in-frame rearrangements with V and J called that TCRdb kept. Clones are partly lost; checked studies trace under half to an unresolved V gene and leave the rest unexplained. The sample table records just over 70,000 clones; around 84% of these occur just once. The ten top clones hold nearly 0.8% of the sample. Sequenced material: CD4+ or CD8+ T cells sorted from blood, taken in a trial of the OX40 agonist ivuxolimab. This TCR was recovered from an adult with an advanced solid tumor such as melanoma, head and neck, liver or kidney cancer. The chain couples TRBV11-2 to TRBJ2-6, with 7 central nucleotides matching TRBD1. The encoded CDR3 is CASSLTRGQISSGANVLTF. The DNA sequence is given as TGTGCCAGCAGCTTAACGAGGGGACAGATTAGCTCTGGGGCCAACGTCCTGACTTTC. This CDR3, with the reference TRBV11-2 and TRBJ2-6 proteins standing in past its ends, gives the full variable domain EAGVAQSPRYKIIEKRQSVAFWCNPISGHATLYWYQQILGQGPKLLIQFQNNGVVDDSQLPKDRFSAERLKGVDSTLKIQPAKLEDSAVYLCASSLTRGQISSGANVLTFGAGSRLTVL.